These 3 T cell receptor beta chains were sequenced from one sample in a study of Graves' ophthalmopathy and Graves' hyperthyroidism. The study amplified TCR beta CDR3 regions using RNA transcripts. An opening RT-PCR round employed HTBI primers and preceded a second-round multiplex PCR. One entry per CDR3 protein results from TCRdb running MiXCR on the multiplex PCR reads. The sample has 200,000 to 250,000 distinct CDR3 sequences, about 47% seen once. The sequenced sample was peripheral blood. The receptor set was obtained from an adult man with Graves' ophthalmopathy.

This clonotype showed up just a few times. The chain joins TRBV24-1 to TRBJ2-7; perhaps TRBD1 as D (6 bases). Germline CDR1 KGHDR, CDR2 SFDVKD. Trimming pared 9 bases from V and 0 bases from J, leaving 8 bases between. The CDR3 has 12 amino acids. DNA of the CDR3: TGTGCCACCGCGGACAGCTCCTACGAGCAGTACTTC. Protein sequence: CATADSSYEQYF.

This chain uses TRBV28 with TRBJ1-1; D unresolved. V dropped 8 bases and J dropped 8 bases, with 9 bases sitting between them. Germline V gene lookup returns CDR1 MDHEN and CDR2 SYDVKM. The CDR3 has 10 residues. In DNA, the CDR3 is TGTGCCAGCGGGCGAAGCGAAGCTTTCTTT. Translation gives CASGRSEAFF. Drawing the rest from reference TRBV28 and TRBJ1-1, the complete variable domain is DVKVTQSSRYLVKRTGEKVFLECVQDMDHENMFWYRQDPGLGLRLIYFSYDVKMKEKGDIPEGYSVSREKKERFSLILESASTNQTSMYLCASGRSEAFFGQGTRLTVV.

This chain joins TRBV7-6 and TRBJ1-1; 8 bases match TRBD1. Losses at the gene ends were 9 bases for V and 4 bases for J; bases not matched to a gene: 7. CDR1 and CDR2 from the germline V gene are SGHVS and FNYEAQ. CDR3 size: 13 residues. This CDR3 reads CARARQGSTEAFF. The CDR3, as DNA: TGTGCCAGGGCTCGACAGGGGAGCACTGAAGCTTTCTTT.